This TCR beta chain derives from a study of T cells in Graves' hyperthyroidism and ophthalmopathy. Germline V gene lookup returns CDR1 SGHTS and CDR2 YDEGEE. This CDR3 comprises 17 residues. V lost 4 bases to trimming and J lost 0 bases; unmatched junction nucleotides: 10. The CDR3 regions of TCR beta were amplified from RNA transcripts. HTBI primers were used for first-round RT-PCR of the TCR CDR3. Using its own MiXCR run on the multiplex PCR reads, TCRdb lists one record per CDR3 protein. The data hold under 350,000 distinct CDR3 sequences, with 15% to 20% observed a single time. At least ten counts were recorded for this clonotype.

Input material: blood. This TCR was sampled from a woman between 45 and 65 years old with Graves' hyperthyroidism. The chain uses TRBV5-8 and TRBJ1-5; 7 bases align to TRBD1. The CDR3 bases are TGTGCCAGCAGCGCCGGGACAGACTCTTATAGCAATCAGCCCCAGCATTTT. Translation gives CASSAGTDSYSNQPQHF.